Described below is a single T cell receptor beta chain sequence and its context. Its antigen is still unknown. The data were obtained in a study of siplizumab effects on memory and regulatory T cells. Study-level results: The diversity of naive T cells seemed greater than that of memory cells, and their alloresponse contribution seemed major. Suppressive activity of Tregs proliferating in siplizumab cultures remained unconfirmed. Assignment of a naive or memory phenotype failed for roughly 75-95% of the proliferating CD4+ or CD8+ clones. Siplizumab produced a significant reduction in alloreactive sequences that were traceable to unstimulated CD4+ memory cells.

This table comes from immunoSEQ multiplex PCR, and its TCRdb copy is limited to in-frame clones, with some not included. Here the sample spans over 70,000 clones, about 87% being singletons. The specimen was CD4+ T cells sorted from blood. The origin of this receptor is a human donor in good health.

The chain's CDR3 is CASGLGRVLDYGYTF. The CDR3 DNA follows: TGTGCTAGTGGTTTGGGCAGGGTTTTGGACTATGGCTACACCTTC. The chain joins TRBV12-5 to TRBJ1-2; possibly TRBD1 for D (5 bases). The ends were cut back, 1 base at V and 3 bases at J, with 12 bases in the middle. This CDR3 is built from 15 residues. The germline gives CDR1 LGHNT, CDR2 FRNRAP.